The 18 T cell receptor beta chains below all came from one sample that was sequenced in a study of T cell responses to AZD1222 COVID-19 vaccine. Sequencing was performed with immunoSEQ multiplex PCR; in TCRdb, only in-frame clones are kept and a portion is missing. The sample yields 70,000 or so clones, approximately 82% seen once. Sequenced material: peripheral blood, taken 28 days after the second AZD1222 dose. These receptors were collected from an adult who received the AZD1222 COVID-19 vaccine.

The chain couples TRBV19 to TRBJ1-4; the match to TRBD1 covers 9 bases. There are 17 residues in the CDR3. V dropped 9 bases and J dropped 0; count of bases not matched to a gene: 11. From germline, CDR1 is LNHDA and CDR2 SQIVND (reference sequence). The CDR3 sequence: CASSHLGTGSTNEKLFF. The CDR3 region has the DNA TGTGCCAGCTCCCACCTCGGGACAGGGTCAACTAATGAAAAACTGTTTTTT.

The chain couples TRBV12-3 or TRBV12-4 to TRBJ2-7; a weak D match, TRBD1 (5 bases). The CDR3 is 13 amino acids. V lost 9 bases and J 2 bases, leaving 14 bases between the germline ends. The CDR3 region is CASWQGLPYEQYF. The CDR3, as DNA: TGTGCCAGTTGGCAGGGTCTGCCCTACGAGCAGTACTTC.

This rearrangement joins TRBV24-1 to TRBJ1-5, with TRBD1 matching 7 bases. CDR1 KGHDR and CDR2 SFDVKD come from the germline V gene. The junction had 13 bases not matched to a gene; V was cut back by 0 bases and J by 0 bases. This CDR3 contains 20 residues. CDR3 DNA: TGTGCCACCAGTGATTTGCAGGGGGGGAAAGGGGTTTATAGCAATCAGCCCCAGCATTTT. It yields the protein CATSDLQGGKGVYSNQPQHF.

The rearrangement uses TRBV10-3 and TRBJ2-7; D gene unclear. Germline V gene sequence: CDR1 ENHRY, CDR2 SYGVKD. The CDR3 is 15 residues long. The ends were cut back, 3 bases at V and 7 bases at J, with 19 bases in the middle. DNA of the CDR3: TGTGCCATCAGTGAAGTTAGCAGATTGAGTCTGGAGCAGTACTTC. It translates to CAISEVSRLSLEQYF.

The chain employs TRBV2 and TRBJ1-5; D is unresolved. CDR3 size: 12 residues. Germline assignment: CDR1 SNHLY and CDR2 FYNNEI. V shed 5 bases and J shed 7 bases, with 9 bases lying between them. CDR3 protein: CASSRTQQPQHF. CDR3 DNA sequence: TGTGCCAGCAGTCGTACACAACAGCCCCAGCATTTT.

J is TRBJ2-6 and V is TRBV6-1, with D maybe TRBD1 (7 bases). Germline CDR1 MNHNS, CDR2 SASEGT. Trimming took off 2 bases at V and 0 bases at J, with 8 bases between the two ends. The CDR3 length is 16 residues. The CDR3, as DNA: TGTGCCAGCAGTGAACAGGGGGGCTCTGGGGCCAACGTCCTGACTTTC. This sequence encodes CASSEQGGSGANVLTF.

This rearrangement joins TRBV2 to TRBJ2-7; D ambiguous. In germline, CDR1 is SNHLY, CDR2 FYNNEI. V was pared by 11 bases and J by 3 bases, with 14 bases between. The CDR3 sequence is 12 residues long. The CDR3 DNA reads TGTGCCTCCATGTCCTGGGGCTACGAGCAGTACTTC. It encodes CASMSWGYEQYF.

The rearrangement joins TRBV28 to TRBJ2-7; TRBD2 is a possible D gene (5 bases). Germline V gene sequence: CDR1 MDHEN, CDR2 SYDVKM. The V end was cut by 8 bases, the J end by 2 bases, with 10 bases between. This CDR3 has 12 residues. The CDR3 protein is CASGEHPYEQYF. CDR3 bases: TGTGCCAGCGGGGAGCACCCCTACGAGCAGTACTTC.

The CDR3 here is CAISDLGLLPYEQYF. The CDR3 DNA reads as TGTGCCATCAGTGACTTGGGCTTATTGCCCTACGAGCAGTACTTC. V and J are TRBV10-3 and TRBJ2-7; D is unresolved. Between the trimmed V and J ends, which lost 3 bases and 2 bases, there was a span of 14 bases. From germline, CDR1 is ENHRY and CDR2 SYGVKD. CDR3 length equals 15 residues.

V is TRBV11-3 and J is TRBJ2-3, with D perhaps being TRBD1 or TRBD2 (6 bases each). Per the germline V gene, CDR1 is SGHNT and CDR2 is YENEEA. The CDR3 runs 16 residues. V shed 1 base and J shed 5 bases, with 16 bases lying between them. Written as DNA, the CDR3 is TGTGCCAGCAGCTTAGGGGGGGCGAGTCAGCGAGATACGCAGTATTTT. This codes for CASSLGGASQRDTQYF.

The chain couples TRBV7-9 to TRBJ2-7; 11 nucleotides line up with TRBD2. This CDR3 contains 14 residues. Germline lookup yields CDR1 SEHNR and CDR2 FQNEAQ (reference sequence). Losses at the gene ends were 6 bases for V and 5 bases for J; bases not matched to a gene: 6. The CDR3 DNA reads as TGTGCCAGCAGTTCAACTAGCGGGAGCCACGAGCAGTACTTC. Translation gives CASSSTSGSHEQYF.

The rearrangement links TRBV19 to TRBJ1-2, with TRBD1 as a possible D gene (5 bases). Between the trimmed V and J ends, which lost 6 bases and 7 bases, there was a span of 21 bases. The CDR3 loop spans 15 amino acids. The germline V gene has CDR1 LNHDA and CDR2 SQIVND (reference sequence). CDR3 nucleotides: TGTGCCAGTAGAAGGCCCGGAGTGCCCGACAGTGGCTACACCTTC. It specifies CASRRPGVPDSGYTF. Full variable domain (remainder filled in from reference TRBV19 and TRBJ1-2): DGGITQSPKYLFRKEGQNVTLSCEQNLNHDAMYWYRQDPGQGLRLIYYSQIVNDFQKGDIAEGYSVSREKKESFPLTVTSAQKNPTAFYLCASRRPGVPDSGYTFGSGTRLTVV.

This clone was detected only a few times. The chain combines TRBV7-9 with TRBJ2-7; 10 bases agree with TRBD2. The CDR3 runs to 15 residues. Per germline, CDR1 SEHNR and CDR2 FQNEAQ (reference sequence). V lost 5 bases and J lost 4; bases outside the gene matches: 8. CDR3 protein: CASSPGLAAVYEQYF. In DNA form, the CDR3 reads TGTGCCAGCAGCCCAGGACTAGCGGCGGTATACGAGCAGTACTTC. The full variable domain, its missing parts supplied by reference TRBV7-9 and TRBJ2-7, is DTGVSQNPRHKITKRGQNVTFRCDPISEHNRLYWYRQTLGQGPEFLTYFQNEAQLEKSRLLSDRFSAERPKGSFSTLEIQRTEQGDSAMYLCASSPGLAAVYEQYFGPGTRLTVT.

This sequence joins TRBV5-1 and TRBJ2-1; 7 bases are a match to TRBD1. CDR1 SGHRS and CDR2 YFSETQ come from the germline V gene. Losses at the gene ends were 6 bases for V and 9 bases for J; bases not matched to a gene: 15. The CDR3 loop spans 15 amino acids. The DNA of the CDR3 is TGCGCCAGCACCCCCCTGACAGGGAAGGATGGTGAGCAGTTCTTC. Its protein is CASTPLTGKDGEQFF.

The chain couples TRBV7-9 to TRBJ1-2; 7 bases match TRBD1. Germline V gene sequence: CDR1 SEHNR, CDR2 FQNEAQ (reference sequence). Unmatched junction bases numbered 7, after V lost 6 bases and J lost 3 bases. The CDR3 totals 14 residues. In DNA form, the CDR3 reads TGTGCCAGCAGGGGGGACAGCGCCGACTATGGCTACACCTTC. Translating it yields CASRGDSADYGYTF.

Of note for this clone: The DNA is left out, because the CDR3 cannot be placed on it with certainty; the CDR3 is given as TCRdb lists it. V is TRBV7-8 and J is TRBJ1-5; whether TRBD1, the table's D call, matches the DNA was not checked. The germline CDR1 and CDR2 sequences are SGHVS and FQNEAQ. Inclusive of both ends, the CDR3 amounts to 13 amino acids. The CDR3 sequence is CASSFGPGQPQHF.

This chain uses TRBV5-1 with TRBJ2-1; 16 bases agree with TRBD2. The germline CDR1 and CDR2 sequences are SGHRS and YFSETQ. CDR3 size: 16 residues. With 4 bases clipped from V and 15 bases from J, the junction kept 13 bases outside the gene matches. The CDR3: CASSPDPGLAGGFRFF. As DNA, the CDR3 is TGCGCCAGCAGCCCAGATCCGGGACTAGCGGGGGGGTTCCGGTTCTTC.

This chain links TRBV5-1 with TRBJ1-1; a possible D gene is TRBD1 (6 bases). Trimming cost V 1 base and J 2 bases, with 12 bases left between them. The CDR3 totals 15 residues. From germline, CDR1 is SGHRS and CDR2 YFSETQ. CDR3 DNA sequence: TGCGCCAGCAGCTTGACAGGGACCCGAAACACTGAAGCTTTCTTT. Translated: CASSLTGTRNTEAFF.